The rows below give T cell receptor beta chains drawn from one sample of a study of molecular identifiers for immune sequencing clone quantification. TCRdb called the PCR reads again in MiXCR, with one record for every CDR3 protein. The sample includes some 680,000 distinct CDR3 sequences, around 25% seen only once; the top ten take about 0.84%. Sequenced sample: naive CD8+ T cells from blood, with Jurkat cell RNA spiked in. These receptors were obtained from a human donor in good health. Some libraries in this study had Jurkat cell RNA spiked in. Both conserved end residues are trimmed from each CDR3.

j_call	v_call	cdr3_aa
TRBJ1-4	TRBV3-1	ASSLRTDATNEKLF
TRBJ2-1	TRBV20-1	GLHWEREIYNEQF
TRBJ2-7	TRBV5-4	ASSLGDSAYEQY
TRBJ2-7	TRBV28	ASSPSGGSGSYKQY
TRBJ2-7	TRBV28	ASSSQNQGDPLYEQY
TRBJ2-3	TRBV12-3/TRBV12-4	ASSPGQGVTDTQY
TRBJ2-2	TRBV20-1	SARLRQENTGEMF
TRBJ2-7	TRBV19	ASSVAAGYEQY
TRBJ1-2	TRBV4-2	ASSQHRGQANYGYT
TRBJ1-5	TRBV2	ASSERNQPQH
TRBJ1-1	TRBV4-3	ASSQHGQGAEAF
TRBJ1-5	TRBV28	ASSLPGTPNQPQH
TRBJ1-1	TRBV15	ATSRDRGIMNTEAF
TRBJ2-7	TRBV11-2	ASSSISGTEQY
TRBJ2-1	TRBV10-1	ASSEIQGMINEQF
TRBJ2-7	TRBV4-3	ASSRDRGGAYEQY
TRBJ2-7	TRBV4-1	ASSQRQGANEQY
TRBJ1-1	TRBV7-2	ASSFFQDGGTEAF
TRBJ2-5	TRBV4-1	ASSQDSLEETQY
TRBJ2-5	TRBV20-1	SARDQRLALYQETQY
TRBJ1-3	TRBV7-9	ASSLDGGSGNTIY
TRBJ2-5	TRBV6-2/TRBV6-3	ASGQGRTSGTGKTQY
TRBJ2-3	TRBV5-4	ASSLGERGGESQY
TRBJ2-2	TRBV5-4	ASTPGGDSLNTGELF
TRBJ2-2	TRBV9	ASSFRLAGDTGELF
TRBJ2-7	TRBV9	ASSSTPYTYEQY
TRBJ1-1	TRBV7-3	ASSFDRGFTEAF
TRBJ2-1	TRBV7-3	ASSLGLADYNEQF
TRBJ2-1	TRBV7-6	ASSLYDRYNEQF
TRBJ2-6	TRBV6-2/TRBV6-3	ASRPRSPSGANVLT
TRBJ2-1	TRBV3-1	ASSPTSGIYNEQS
TRBJ2-1	TRBV7-9	ASSLALTPGEQF
TRBJ2-3	TRBV2	ASSELVSSTDTQY
TRBJ2-4	TRBV29-1	SVDSGADKNIQY
TRBJ2-3	TRBV11-2	ASSLDSGDTQY
TRBJ2-3	TRBV15	ATSSGVYSSTDTQY
TRBJ2-1	TRBV7-2	ASSPGQGAGEQF
TRBJ2-3	TRBV2	ASSEFGRSGTYTDTQY
TRBJ2-3	TRBV27	ATAVWWSSTDTQY
TRBJ2-7	TRBV19	ASSLGRYGYEQY
TRBJ1-5	TRBV4-1	ASSQVNRDIAQH
TRBJ2-3	TRBV24-1	ATSETTGGRDTQY
TRBJ2-3	TRBV9	ASCAPTGTPSTDTQY
TRBJ2-7	TRBV5-1	ASSLRTGGWNEQY
TRBJ2-5	TRBV27	ASSLLGAVGTQY
TRBJ2-1	TRBV7-2	ASSLLGGGGYNEQF
TRBJ2-3	TRBV5-6	ASSLGKIAEATDTQY